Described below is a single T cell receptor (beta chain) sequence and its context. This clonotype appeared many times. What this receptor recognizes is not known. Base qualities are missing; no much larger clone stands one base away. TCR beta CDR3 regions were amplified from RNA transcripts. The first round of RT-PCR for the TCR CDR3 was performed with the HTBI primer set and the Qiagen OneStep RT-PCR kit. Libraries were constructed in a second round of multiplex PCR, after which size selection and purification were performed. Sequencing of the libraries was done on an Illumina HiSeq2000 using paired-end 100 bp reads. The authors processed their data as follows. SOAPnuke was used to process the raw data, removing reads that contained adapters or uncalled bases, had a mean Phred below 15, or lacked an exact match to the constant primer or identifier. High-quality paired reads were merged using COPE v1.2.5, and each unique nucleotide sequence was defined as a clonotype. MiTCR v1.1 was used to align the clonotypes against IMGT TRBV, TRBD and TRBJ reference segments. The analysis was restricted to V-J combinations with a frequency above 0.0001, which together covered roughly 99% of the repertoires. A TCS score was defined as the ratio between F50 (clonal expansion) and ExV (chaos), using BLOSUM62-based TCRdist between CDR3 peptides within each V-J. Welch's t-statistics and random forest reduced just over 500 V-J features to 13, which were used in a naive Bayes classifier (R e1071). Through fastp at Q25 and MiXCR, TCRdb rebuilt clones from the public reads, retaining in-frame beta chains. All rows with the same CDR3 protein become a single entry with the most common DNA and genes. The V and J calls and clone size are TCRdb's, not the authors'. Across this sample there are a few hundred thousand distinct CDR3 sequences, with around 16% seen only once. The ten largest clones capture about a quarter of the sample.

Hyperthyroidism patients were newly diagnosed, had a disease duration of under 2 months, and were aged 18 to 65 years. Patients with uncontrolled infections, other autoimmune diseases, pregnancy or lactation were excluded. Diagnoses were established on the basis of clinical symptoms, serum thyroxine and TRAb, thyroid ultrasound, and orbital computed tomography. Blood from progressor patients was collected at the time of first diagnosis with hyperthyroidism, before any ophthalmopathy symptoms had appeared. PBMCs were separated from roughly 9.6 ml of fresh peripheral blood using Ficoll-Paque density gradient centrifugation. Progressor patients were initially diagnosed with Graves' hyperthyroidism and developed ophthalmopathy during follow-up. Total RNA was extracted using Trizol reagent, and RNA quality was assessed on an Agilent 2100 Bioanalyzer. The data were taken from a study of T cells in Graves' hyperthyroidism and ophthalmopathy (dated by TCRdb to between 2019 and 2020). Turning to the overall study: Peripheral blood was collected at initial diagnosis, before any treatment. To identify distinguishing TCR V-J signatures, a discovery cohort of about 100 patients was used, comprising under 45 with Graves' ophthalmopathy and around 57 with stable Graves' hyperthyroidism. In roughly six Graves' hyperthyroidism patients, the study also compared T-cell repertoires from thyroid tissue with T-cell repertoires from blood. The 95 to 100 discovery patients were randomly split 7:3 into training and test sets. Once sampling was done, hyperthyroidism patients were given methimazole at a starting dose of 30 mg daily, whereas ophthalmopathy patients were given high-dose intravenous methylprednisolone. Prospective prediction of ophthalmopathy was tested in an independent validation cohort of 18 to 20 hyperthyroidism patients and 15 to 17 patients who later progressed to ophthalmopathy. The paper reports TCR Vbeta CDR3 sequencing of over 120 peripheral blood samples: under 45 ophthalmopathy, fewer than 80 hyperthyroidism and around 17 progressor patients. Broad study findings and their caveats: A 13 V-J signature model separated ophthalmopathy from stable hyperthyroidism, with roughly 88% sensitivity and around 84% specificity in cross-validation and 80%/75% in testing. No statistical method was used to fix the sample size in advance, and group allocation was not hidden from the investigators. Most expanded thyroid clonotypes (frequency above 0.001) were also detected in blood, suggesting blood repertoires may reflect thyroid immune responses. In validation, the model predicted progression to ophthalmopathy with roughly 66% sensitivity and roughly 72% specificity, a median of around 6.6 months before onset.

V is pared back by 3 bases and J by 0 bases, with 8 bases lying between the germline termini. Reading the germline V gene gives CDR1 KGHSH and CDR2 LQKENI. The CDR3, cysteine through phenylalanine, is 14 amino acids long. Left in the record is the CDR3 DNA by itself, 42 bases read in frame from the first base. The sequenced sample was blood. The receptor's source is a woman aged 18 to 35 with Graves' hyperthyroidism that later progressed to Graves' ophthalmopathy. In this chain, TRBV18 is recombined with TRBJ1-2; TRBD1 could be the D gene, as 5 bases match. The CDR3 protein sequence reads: CASSPRESNYGYTF. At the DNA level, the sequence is TGTGCCAGCTCACCCAGGGAATCTAACTATGGCTACACCTTC.